Described below is a single T cell receptor (beta chain) sequence and its context. These data are taken from a study of shared clonotypes between healthy human individuals. Some clones are missing from TCRdb's copy, which holds only in-frame ones; the method was immunoSEQ multiplex PCR. In the table there are approximately 700,000 clones, about three quarters of which are singletons. The germline CDR1 and CDR2 sequences are LNHDA and SQIVND (reference sequence). The ends were cut back, 5 bases at V and 0 bases at J, with 13 bases in the middle. The CDR3 covers 15 residues. The chain links TRBV19 to TRBJ2-5; unclear D gene. This TCR came from a woman aged 25 to 39 in good health. Specimen: memory CD4+ T cells sorted from blood. Subset here: CD45RA-negative fraction. The CDR3 region is CASSHLPLYQETQYF. In DNA, the CDR3 is TGTGCCAGTAGTCACCTACCTCTATACCAAGAGACCCAGTACTTC.